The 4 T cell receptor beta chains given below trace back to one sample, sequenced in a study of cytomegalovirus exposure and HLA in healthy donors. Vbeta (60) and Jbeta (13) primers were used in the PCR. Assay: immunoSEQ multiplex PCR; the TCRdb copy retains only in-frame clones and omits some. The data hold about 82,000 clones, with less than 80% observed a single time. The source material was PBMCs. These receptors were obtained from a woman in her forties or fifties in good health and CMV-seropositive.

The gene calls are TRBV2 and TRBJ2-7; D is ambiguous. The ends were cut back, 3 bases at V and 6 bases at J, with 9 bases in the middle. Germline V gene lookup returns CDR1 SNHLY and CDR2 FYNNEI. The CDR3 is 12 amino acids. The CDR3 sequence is CASSEFPGEQYF. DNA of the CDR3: TGTGCCAGCAGTGAGTTCCCCGGCGAGCAGTACTTC.

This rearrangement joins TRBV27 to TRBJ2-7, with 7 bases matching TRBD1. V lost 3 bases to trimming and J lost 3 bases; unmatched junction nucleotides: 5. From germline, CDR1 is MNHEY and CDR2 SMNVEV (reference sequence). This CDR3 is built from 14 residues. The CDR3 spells CASSLRQGIYEQYF. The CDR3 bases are TGTGCCAGCAGTTTGAGACAGGGAATCTACGAGCAGTACTTC.

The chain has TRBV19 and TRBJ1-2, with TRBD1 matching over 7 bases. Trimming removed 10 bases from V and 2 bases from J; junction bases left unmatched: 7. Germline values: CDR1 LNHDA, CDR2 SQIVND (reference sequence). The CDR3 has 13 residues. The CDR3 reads CATRLTGNYGYTF. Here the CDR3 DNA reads TGTGCCACCCGCCTGACAGGGAACTATGGCTACACCTTC.

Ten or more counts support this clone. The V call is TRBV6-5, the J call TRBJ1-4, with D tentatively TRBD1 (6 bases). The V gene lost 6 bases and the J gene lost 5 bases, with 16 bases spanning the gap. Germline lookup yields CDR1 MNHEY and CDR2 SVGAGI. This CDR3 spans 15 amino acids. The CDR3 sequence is CASSRTIGGNEKLFF. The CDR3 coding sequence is TGTGCCAGCAGCCGCACGATTGGGGGCAATGAAAAACTGTTTTTT.